The 3 T cell receptor beta chains reported below all come from one sample, sequenced in a study of blood T cell repertoires in COVID-19. The method was immunoSEQ multiplex PCR; TCRdb's version includes in-frame clones alone and lacks a portion of them. The sample carries about 130,000 clones, just under 85% recorded once. Specimen: PBMCs or T cells enriched from blood (not recorded which). The receptors shown here come from a man aged 45 to 65 who had recovered from COVID-19.

This chain connects TRBV6-4 to TRBJ2-2; TRBD1 agrees at 8 bases. V lost 4 bases, J lost 6 bases, and 7 bases stayed unmatched. Germline loops: CDR1 MRHNA, CDR2 SNTAGT. The CDR3 is made up of 15 amino acids. CDR3 region: CASSASAQGAGELFF. The CDR3 region has the DNA TGTGCCAGCAGTGCTTCAGCACAGGGGGCCGGGGAGCTGTTTTTT.

This clone was counted between two and nine times. This chain uses TRBV6-2 or TRBV6-3 with TRBJ1-1, with unresolved D. The CDR3 runs to 13 residues. Germline V CDR1 and CDR2: MNHEY, SVGEGT. Between the trimmed V and J ends, which lost 2 bases and 7 bases, there was a span of 11 bases. The CDR3 DNA reads TGTGCCAGCAGTTACGAGAGGTGGGTTGAAGCTTTCTTT. Translation: CASSYERWVEAFF.

V gene TRBV14 combines with J gene TRBJ2-7; the D is unclear. The CDR3 contains 15 residues. Germline CDR1 and CDR2: SGHDN and FVKESK. V was pared by 0 bases and J by 4 bases, with 13 bases between. CDR3: CASSQELVPSYEQYF. The CDR3 bases are TGTGCCAGCAGCCAAGAACTCGTTCCGAGTTACGAGCAGTACTTC. Full variable domain (missing parts from reference TRBV14 and TRBJ2-7): EAGVTQFPSHSVIEKGQTVTLRCDPISGHDNLYWYRRVMGKEIKFLLHFVKESKQDESGMPNNRFLAERTGGTYSTLKVQPAELEDSGVYFCASSQELVPSYEQYFGPGTRLTVT.